Below are 16 T cell receptor beta chains sequenced from a single sample in a study of CD8 T cells in ankylosing spondylitis. Notes on the study in general: Ankylosing spondylitis blood seemed to carry a telltale TCR beta motif made of several highly homologous variants.

No antigen has been assigned to these receptors. TCRdb independently ran MiXCR on the 5' RACE reads; one entry per CDR3 protein. Of roughly 670,000 distinct CDR3 sequences in the sample, around 20% were seen once. Sequencing input: blood, either unsorted or a sorted T cell fraction (not recorded which). Receptors originate from a male donor with ankylosing spondylitis.

The CDR3 nucleotides are TGTGCCAGCAGCTTTGTAGCGGGAGGGGGGGTGAATGAGCAGTTCTTC. Protein: CASSFVAGGGVNEQFF. The chain is built from TRBV7-8 and TRBJ2-1, with 11 bases matching TRBD2. The CDR3 extends over 16 amino acids. In germline, CDR1 is SGHVS, CDR2 FQNEAQ. V was clipped by 3 bases and J by 7 bases; unmatched bases: 8.

V gene TRBV9 combines with J gene TRBJ1-2, with D possibly TRBD1 on 5 matching bases. Trimming removed 3 bases from V and 4 bases from J, with 16 bases in between. The CDR3 spans 15 residues. Germline lookup yields CDR1 SGDLS and CDR2 YYNGEE. The CDR3 DNA is TGTGCCAGCAGCGGACGGGACGGCCCGAGCTATGGCTACACCTTC. Translating it yields CASSGRDGPSYGYTF.

The rearrangement links TRBV28 to TRBJ2-1; D unclear. CDR3 size: 16 residues. Germline V gene data show CDR1 as MDHEN and CDR2 as SYDVKM. Between the trimmed V and J ends, which lost 3 bases and 0 bases, there was a span of 12 bases. This CDR3 reads CASSFAALLSYNEQFF. CDR3 DNA: TGTGCCAGCAGTTTTGCTGCATTACTCTCCTACAATGAGCAGTTCTTC. Based on the CDR3 plus reference TRBV28 and TRBJ2-1, the full variable domain is DVKVTQSSRYLVKRTGEKVFLECVQDMDHENMFWYRQDPGLGLRLIYFSYDVKMKEKGDIPEGYSVSREKKERFSLILESASTNQTSMYLCASSFAALLSYNEQFFGPGTRLTVL.

As DNA, the CDR3 is TGTGCCAGCACCCCGATTGGACTAGCGGGGGGGAATGGTGAGCAGTTCTTC. Translation gives CASTPIGLAGGNGEQFF. J is TRBJ2-1 and V is TRBV7-8, with 15 bases fitting TRBD2. This CDR3 contains 17 residues. CDR1 SGHVS and CDR2 FQNEAQ come from the germline V gene. The junction had 13 bases not matched to a gene; V was cut back by 7 bases and J by 9 bases.

At least ten counts were recorded for this clonotype. The J gene is TRBJ1-1, the V gene TRBV20-1; D not resolved. Germline V gene data show CDR1 as DFQATT and CDR2 as SNEGSKA (reference sequence). The CDR3 is made up of 11 amino acids. Trimming left V 1 base short and J 0 bases short, with 0 bases between. The CDR3 region has the DNA TGCAGTGCTAGAGTGAACACTGAAGCTTTCTTT. Amino acids: CSARVNTEAFF.

This clonotype was observed a single time. A much larger clone lies a single base off, so this may be a read error. This chain uses TRBV20-1 with TRBJ2-3, with 15 bases fitting TRBD2. CDR1 and CDR2 (germline): DFQATT, SNEGSKA (reference sequence). The length of the CDR3 is 16 residues. This CDR3 is CCARTSGGALGYTQYF. In nucleotides, the CDR3 is TGCTGTGCTAGGACTAGCGGGGGGGCCCTTGGATATACGCAGTATTTT.

This clonotype came up a few times. This chain links TRBV10-3 with TRBJ2-7; perhaps TRBD1 as D (6 bases). Trimming stripped 3 bases from V and 4 bases from J, with 22 bases between. CDR3 length equals 17 residues. Germline V gene lookup returns CDR1 ENHRY and CDR2 SYGVKD. CDR3 sequence (DNA): TGTGCCATCAGTGAAGGTCAAGGACAGCGGTCTACTTACGAGCAGTACTTC. It codes for CAISEGQGQRSTYEQYF.

In its sample, this clonotype was seen a few times. The chain recombines TRBV2 with TRBJ1-6; tentatively, D is TRBD1 (5 bases). CDR3 length: 17 residues. Trimming cost V 6 bases and J 0 bases, with 15 bases left between them. CDR1 and CDR2 from the germline V gene are SNHLY and FYNNEI. The CDR3: CASRRYGTSSYNSPLHF. In DNA form, the CDR3 reads TGTGCCAGCAGGAGGTACGGGACCAGCTCCTATAATTCACCCCTCCACTTT.

This sequence joins TRBV4-1 and TRBJ1-1, with D perhaps matching TRBD1 (5 bases). Trimming removed 4 bases from V and 1 base from J, with 16 bases in between. CDR3 length: 16 residues. CDR1 is MGHRA and CDR2 is YSYEKL in the germline V gene. For the CDR3, the DNA is TGCGCCAGCAGCCCCAGGGCAGGCATATCGAACACTGAAGCTTTCTTT. This translates into CASSPRAGISNTEAFF.

This clonotype appeared many times. J is TRBJ1-2 and V is TRBV12-3 or TRBV12-4; TRBD1 might be the D (5 bases). The CDR3 covers 12 residues. V was shortened by 6 bases and J by 7 bases, with 12 bases between the two germline ends. This CDR3 reads CASSPPGFGYTF. The CDR3 bases are TGTGCCAGCAGCCCACCAGGGTTTGGCTACACCTTC.

This sequence joins TRBV20-1 and TRBJ2-5; TRBD2 matches at 10 bases. The CDR3 runs to 11 residues. CDR1 and CDR2 from the germline V gene are DFQATT and SNEGSKA (reference sequence). V lost 0 bases and J lost 14; bases outside the gene matches: 3. Here the CDR3 DNA reads TGCAGTGCTAGAGAGAGCGGGGGGGAATACTTC. This sequence encodes CSARESGGEYF.

The chain links TRBV11-1 to TRBJ2-1; no clear D. This CDR3 region has 13 residues. Trimming pared 2 bases from V and 7 bases from J, leaving 9 bases between. CDR1 SGHAT and CDR2 FQDESV come from the germline V gene (reference sequence). Here the CDR3 DNA reads TGTGCCAGCAGCTTAAGTAACGGGAATGAGCAGTTCTTC. This codes for CASSLSNGNEQFF. The variable domain in full, completed from reference TRBV11-1 and TRBJ2-1, reads EAEVAQSPRYKITEKSQAVAFWCDPISGHATLYWYRQILGQGPELLVQFQDESVVDDSQLPKDRFSAERLKGVDSTLKIQPAELGDSAMYLCASSLSNGNEQFFGPGTRLTVL.

This clonotype showed up just a few times. The chain uses TRBV6-1 and TRBJ2-7, with 7 positions matching TRBD1. In germline, CDR1 is MNHNS, CDR2 SASEGT. With 4 bases clipped from V and 12 bases from J, the junction kept 12 bases outside the gene matches. This CDR3 has 13 residues. CDR3 nucleotides: TGTGCCAGCAGTGGGAATTACAGGGGAGAGTTGTACTTC. Amino acids: CASSGNYRGELYF.

At least ten counts were recorded for this clonotype. The chain uses TRBV12-3 or TRBV12-4 and TRBJ1-6, with a weak D call TRBD1 (5 bases). V was shortened by 5 bases and J by 6 bases, with 11 bases between the two germline ends. This CDR3 is 14 amino acids long. The CDR3 DNA sequence: TGTGCCAGCAGTCATCAGGGCGGTAATTCACCCCTCCACTTT. It yields the protein CASSHQGGNSPLHF.

This chain uses TRBV29-1 with TRBJ2-2; a weak D match, TRBD1 (6 bases). CDR3 length equals 17 residues. The germline gives CDR1 SQVTM, CDR2 ANQGSEA. Trimming removed 4 bases from V and 8 bases from J, with 26 bases in between. The DNA for the CDR3 is TGCAGCGTTGGGTTGGACAGAAAGGACTTTACACCGGGGGAGCTGTTTTTT. This codes for CSVGLDRKDFTPGELFF.

This clonotype was observed a handful of times. The chain carries TRBV10-3 and TRBJ1-5; weak D call: TRBD1 (5 bases). Germline V gives CDR1 ENHRY, CDR2 SYGVKD. The germline V and J ends were trimmed by 0 bases and 3 bases, with 12 bases remaining between them. The CDR3 runs 16 residues. The CDR3 region is CAISESIPGTNQPQHF. DNA for the CDR3: TGTGCCATCAGTGAGTCGATTCCAGGGACCAATCAGCCCCAGCATTTT.